This T cell receptor (beta chain) was recorded in a study of STAT5B mutations in CD4+ large granular lymphocyte leukemia. Overall study results and limits: Patient CD4-sorted repertoires stayed more clonal than healthy ones after leukemic-clone removal.

As concerns this clone: Its antigen remains unknown.

The CDR3 is 13 amino acids. The V end was cut by 3 bases, the J end by 6 bases, with 11 bases between. Per germline, CDR1 MNHEY and CDR2 SMNVEV (reference sequence). Clones were sequenced by immunoSEQ multiplex PCR, and TCRdb holds only the in-frame ones, with some missing. The table shows approximately 39,000 clones, with 65% to 90% occurring only once. The source of this sequence is a human donor in good health. Source material: CD4+ T cells from blood buffy coats. The genes are TRBV27 and TRBJ1-2; tentative D call: TRBD1 (6 bases). Here the CDR3 reads CASSLNWGHGYTF. CDR3 nucleotide sequence: TGTGCCAGCAGTTTGAACTGGGGGCATGGCTACACCTTC.